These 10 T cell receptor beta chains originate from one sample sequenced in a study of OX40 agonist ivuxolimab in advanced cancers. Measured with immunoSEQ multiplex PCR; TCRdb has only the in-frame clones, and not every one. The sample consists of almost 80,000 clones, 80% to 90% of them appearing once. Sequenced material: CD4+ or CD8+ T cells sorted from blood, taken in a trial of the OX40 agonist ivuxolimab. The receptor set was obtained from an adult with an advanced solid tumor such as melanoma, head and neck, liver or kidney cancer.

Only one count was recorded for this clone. CDR3 amino acids: CSVGETGGGELFF. CDR3 DNA sequence: TGCAGCGTTGGGGAGACAGGGGGGGGTGAACTGTTTTTT. This chain uses TRBV29-1 with TRBJ1-4; TRBD1 matches 9 bases. The length of the CDR3 is 13 residues. Germline V gives CDR1 SQVTM, CDR2 ANQGSEA. J gave up 12 bases and V 4 bases, and 9 bases lay outside the gene matches.

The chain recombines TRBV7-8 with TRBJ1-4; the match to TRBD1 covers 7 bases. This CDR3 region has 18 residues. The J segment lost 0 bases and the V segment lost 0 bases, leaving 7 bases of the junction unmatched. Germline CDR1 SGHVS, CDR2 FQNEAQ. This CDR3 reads CASSLAAGGSATNEKLFF. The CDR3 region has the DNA TGTGCCAGCAGCTTAGCCGCAGGGGGTAGCGCAACTAATGAAAAACTGTTTTTT.

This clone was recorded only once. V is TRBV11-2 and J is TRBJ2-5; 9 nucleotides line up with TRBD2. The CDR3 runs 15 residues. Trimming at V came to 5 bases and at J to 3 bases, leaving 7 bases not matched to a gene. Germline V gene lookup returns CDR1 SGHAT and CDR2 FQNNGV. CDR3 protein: CASSLGLATKETQYF. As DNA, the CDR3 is TGTGCCAGCAGCCTCGGACTAGCGACAAAAGAGACCCAGTACTTC.

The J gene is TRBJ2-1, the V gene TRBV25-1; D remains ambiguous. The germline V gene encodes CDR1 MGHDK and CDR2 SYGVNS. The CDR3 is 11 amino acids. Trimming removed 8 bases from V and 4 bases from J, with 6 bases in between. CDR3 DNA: TGTGCCAGCTCGATATACAATGAGCAGTTCTTC. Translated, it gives CASSIYNEQFF.

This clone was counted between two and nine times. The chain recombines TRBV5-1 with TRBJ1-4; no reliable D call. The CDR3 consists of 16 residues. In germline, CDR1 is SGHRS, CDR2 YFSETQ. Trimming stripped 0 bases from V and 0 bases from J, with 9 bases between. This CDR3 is CASSLGGTPTNEKLFF. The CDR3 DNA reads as TGCGCCAGCAGCTTGGGCGGTACTCCAACTAATGAAAAACTGTTTTTT. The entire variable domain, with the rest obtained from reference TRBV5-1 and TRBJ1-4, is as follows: KAGVTQTPRYLIKTRGQQVTLSCSPISGHRSVSWYQQTPGQGLQFLFEYFSETQRNKGNFPGRFSGRQFSNSRSEMNVSTLELGDSALYLCASSLGGTPTNEKLFFGSGTQLSVL.

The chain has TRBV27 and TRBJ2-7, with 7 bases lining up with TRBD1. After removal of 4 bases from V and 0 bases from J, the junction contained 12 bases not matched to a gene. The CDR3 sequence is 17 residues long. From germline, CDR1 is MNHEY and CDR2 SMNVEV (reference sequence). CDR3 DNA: TGTGCCAGCAGTTCATCCACCGGGACAGCCAACTCCTACGAGCAGTACTTC. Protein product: CASSSSTGTANSYEQYF.

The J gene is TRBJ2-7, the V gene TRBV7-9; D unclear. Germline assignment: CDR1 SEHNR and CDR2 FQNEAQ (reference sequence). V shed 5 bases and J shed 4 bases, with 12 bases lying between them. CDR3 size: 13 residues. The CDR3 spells CASSKVPRYEQYF. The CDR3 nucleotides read TGTGCCAGCAGCAAGGTGCCCAGATACGAGCAGTACTTC.

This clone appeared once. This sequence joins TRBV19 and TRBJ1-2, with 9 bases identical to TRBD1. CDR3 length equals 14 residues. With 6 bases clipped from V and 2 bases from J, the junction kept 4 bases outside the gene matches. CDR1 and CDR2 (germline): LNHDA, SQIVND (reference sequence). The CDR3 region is CASSVTGGNYGYTF. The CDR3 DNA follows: TGTGCCAGTAGCGTGACAGGGGGGAACTATGGCTACACCTTC.

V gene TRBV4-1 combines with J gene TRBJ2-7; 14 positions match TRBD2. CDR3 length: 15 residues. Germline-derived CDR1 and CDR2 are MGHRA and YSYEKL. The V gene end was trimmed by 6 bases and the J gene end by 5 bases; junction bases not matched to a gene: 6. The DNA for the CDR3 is TGCGCCAGCAGAGGTCCGGGACTAGCGGGAGACGAGCAGTACTTC. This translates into CASRGPGLAGDEQYF.

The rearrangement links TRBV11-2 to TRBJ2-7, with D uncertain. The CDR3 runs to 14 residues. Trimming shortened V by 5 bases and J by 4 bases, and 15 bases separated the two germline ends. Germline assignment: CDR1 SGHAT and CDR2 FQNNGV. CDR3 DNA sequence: TGTGCCAGCAGCCCTACCCAAACAGATTACGAGCAGTACTTC. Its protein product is CASSPTQTDYEQYF.